This section outlines one T cell receptor (beta chain) sequence together with its context. Per the original methods: Scientists estimated how many nucleated cells there were by amplifying reference gene primers. The method was immunoSEQ multiplex PCR; TCRdb's version includes in-frame clones alone and lacks a portion of them. V, J and clone size derive from that table, while D and trimming were established from the DNA sequence. Among about 98,000 clones listed, about 87% were seen once. V lost 0 bases to trimming and J lost 1 base, with 6 bases between them. This CDR3 spans 14 amino acids. Germline V gene sequence: CDR1 KGHSY, CDR2 FQNENV. The record originates from a study of blood T cell repertoires in COVID-19. The wider study: Sites in the United States, Italy and Spain provided acute and convalescent COVID-19 samples. The cDNA or gDNA used as material had been derived from T cells, B-cell-depleted T cells, or PBMCs.

The sequencing input was peripheral blood. This TCR was recovered from a man aged 50-60 years with active or convalescent COVID-19. J is TRBJ1-2 and V is TRBV16; D remains unclear. CDR3 loop: CASSQSQLNYGYTF. The CDR3 nucleotides are TGTGCCAGCAGCCAATCGCAACTTAACTATGGCTACACCTTC. The variable domain in full, with the rest retrieved from reference TRBV16 and TRBJ1-2, is GEEVAQTPKHLVRGEGQKAKLYCAPIKGHSYVFWYQQVLKNEFKFLISFQNENVFDETGMPKERFSAKCLPNSPCSLEIQATKLEDSAVYFCASSQSQLNYGYTFGSGTRLTVV.